These 18 T cell receptor beta chains came from one sample sequenced in a study of blood T cell repertoires in COVID-19. The repertoire was sequenced with immunoSEQ multiplex PCR; TCRdb's copy has only in-frame clones and lacks some. The sample has under 250,000 clones, 80% to 90% seen once. Material for sequencing was peripheral blood. The receptor set was obtained from a man between 45 and 60 years old with active or convalescent COVID-19.

This clone was recorded once. This rearrangement joins TRBV24-1 to TRBJ1-2; 7 nucleotides match TRBD1. The ends lost 3 bases at V and 7 bases at J; junction bases unmatched: 10. CDR1 is KGHDR and CDR2 is SFDVKD in the germline V gene. The CDR3 has 15 amino acids. The CDR3 here is CATSDVGAGGIGYTF. CDR3 bases: TGTGCCACCAGTGATGTCGGGGCAGGGGGTATTGGCTACACCTTC.

This chain links TRBV19 with TRBJ1-5; a weak D match, TRBD1 (5 bases). CDR1 is LNHDA, CDR2 SQIVND, per germline (reference sequence). V was pared by 4 bases and J by 4 bases, with 11 bases between. CDR3 length: 14 residues. CDR3 DNA: TGTGCCAGTAGTACCAGGGTTGCAAATCAGCCCCAGCATTTT. Protein sequence: CASSTRVANQPQHF.

With respect to this clone: Different DNA sequences within this sample yield the same CDR3. The chain carries TRBV5-1 and TRBJ1-2, with D perhaps TRBD1 (6 bases). CDR1 SGHRS and CDR2 YFSETQ come from the germline V gene. V gave up 4 bases and J gave up 4 bases, with 11 bases separating them. This CDR3 contains 13 residues. CDR3 sequence (DNA): TGCGCCAGCAGCCTAGGGGGGGGCTATGGCTACACCTTC. Residues: CASSLGGGYGYTF. The whole variable domain, remainder taken from reference TRBV5-1 and TRBJ1-2, is KAGVTQTPRYLIKTRGQQVTLSCSPISGHRSVSWYQQTPGQGLQFLFEYFSETQRNKGNFPGRFSGRQFSNSRSEMNVSTLELGDSALYLCASSLGGGYGYTFGSGTRLTVV.

This CDR3 is CASSSAGAVDTQYF. The CDR3 DNA follows: TGTGCCAGCAGTTCAGCGGGGGCGGTAGATACGCAGTATTTT. V gene TRBV27 combines with J gene TRBJ2-3, with 8 bases fitting TRBD2. J gave up 5 bases and V 4 bases, and 5 bases lay outside the gene matches. Germline lookup yields CDR1 MNHEY and CDR2 SMNVEV (reference sequence). This CDR3 has 14 amino acids.

The chain uses TRBV14 and TRBJ2-1, with 12 bases lining up with TRBD2. The CDR3 consists of 15 residues. Germline CDR1 is SGHDN and CDR2 is FVKESK. J gave up 12 bases and V 1 base, and 7 bases lay outside the gene matches. DNA for the CDR3: TGTGCCAGCAGCCAAGCGCCTAGCGGGAGGGTACGGCAGTTCTTC. Translating it yields CASSQAPSGRVRQFF.

This chain uses TRBV5-1 with TRBJ2-7; TRBD1 might be the D (6 bases). V was pared by 0 bases and J by 7 bases, with 11 bases between. The germline gives CDR1 SGHRS, CDR2 YFSETQ. The CDR3 is made up of 13 amino acids. CDR3 coding DNA: TGCGCCAGCAGCTTGGGTACTCAGGGGGAGCAGTACTTC. Protein: CASSLGTQGEQYF.

CDR3 sequence reads: CASSIHEESSGNTIYF. CDR3 sequence (DNA): TGTGCCAGCAGTATTCACGAGGAGAGCTCTGGAAACACCATATATTTT. This sequence joins TRBV21-1 and TRBJ1-3. TRBV21-1 is a recognized pseudogene. CDR3 length: 16 residues.

V and J are TRBV19 and TRBJ1-5; the D gene is possibly TRBD1 (6 bases). This CDR3 spans 17 amino acids. The germline V gene encodes CDR1 LNHDA and CDR2 SQIVND (reference sequence). The V end was cut by 7 bases, the J end by 0 bases, with 19 bases between. The CDR3: CASTPGGAGNSNQPQHF. In DNA form, the CDR3 reads TGTGCCAGTACTCCCGGGGGGGCAGGGAATAGCAATCAGCCCCAGCATTTT.

The CDR3 bases are TGCGCCAGCAGTGTAGGGGCGGCTAACTATGGCTACACCTTC. It is translated as CASSVGAANYGYTF. This chain uses TRBV10-2 with TRBJ1-2; maybe TRBD1 (5 bases). The V end was cut by 4 bases, the J end by 0 bases, with 9 bases between. There are 14 residues in the CDR3. In germline, CDR1 is WSHSY, CDR2 SAAADI.

The chain links TRBV6-2 or TRBV6-3 to TRBJ2-3; TRBD2 is a possible D gene (5 bases). V was shortened by 5 bases and J by 3 bases, with 15 bases between the two germline ends. In germline, CDR1 is MNHEY, CDR2 SVGEGT. The CDR3 has 15 residues. In DNA, the CDR3 is TGTGCCAGCAGTCGCGTCCATCGACTAACAGATACGCAGTATTTT. Translating it yields CASSRVHRLTDTQYF.

The rearrangement uses TRBV27 and TRBJ1-1; 9 positions match TRBD1. Germline CDR1 MNHEY, CDR2 SMNVEV (reference sequence). CDR3 length equals 19 residues. V lost 4 bases, J lost 0 bases, and 15 bases stayed unmatched. The CDR3 DNA reads TGTGCCAGCAGTTGGGGGACAGGGAAGTCGGGGGTGGTGAACACTGAAGCTTTCTTT. It translates to CASSWGTGKSGVVNTEAFF.

The chain joins TRBV19 to TRBJ1-1; D uncertain. Trimming took off 2 bases at V and 6 bases at J, with 13 bases between the two ends. The CDR3 sequence is 14 residues long. In germline, CDR1 is LNHDA, CDR2 SQIVND (reference sequence). The CDR3: CASSITSRGPEAFF. The CDR3 nucleotides are TGTGCCAGTAGTATAACCTCCCGGGGTCCTGAAGCTTTCTTT.

The chain links TRBV2 to TRBJ2-2, with D possibly TRBD1 on 6 matching bases. This CDR3 is built from 14 residues. Germline CDR1 SNHLY, CDR2 FYNNEI. V was shortened by 4 bases and J by 2 bases, with 8 bases between the two germline ends. The CDR3 loop reads CASSGTANTGELFF. DNA for the CDR3: TGTGCCAGCAGTGGGACAGCAAACACCGGGGAGCTGTTTTTT.

CDR3 sequence reads: CASTYRDGRTFF. In DNA form, the CDR3 reads TGTGCCAGCACCTACAGGGACGGGAGGACTTTCTTT. The V gene is TRBV25-1, the J gene TRBJ1-1, with TRBD1 as a possible D gene (6 bases). Germline V gives CDR1 MGHDK, CDR2 SYGVNS. The germline V and J ends were trimmed by 7 bases and 12 bases, with 18 bases remaining between them. The CDR3 has 12 amino acids.

This chain joins TRBV12-3 or TRBV12-4 and TRBJ2-1; no clear D gene. The CDR3 totals 13 residues. V lost 4 bases and J lost 6, with 10 bases in between. The CDR3 DNA is TGTGCCAGCAGTTCCTATGATCGCAATGAGCAGTTCTTC. This sequence encodes CASSSYDRNEQFF.

The V gene is TRBV10-3, the J gene TRBJ2-3; TRBD2 aligns across 7 bases. The CDR3 loop spans 14 amino acids. Germline V lookup: CDR1 ENHRY, CDR2 SYGVKD. Trimming took 3 bases from V and 2 from J; bases not matched to a gene: 2. CDR3 bases: TGTGCCATCAGTGAACGGGGGGTCACAGATACGCAGTATTTT. Residues: CAISERGVTDTQYF.

V and J are TRBV7-8 and TRBJ2-5; possibly TRBD2 for D (5 bases). Trimming removed 4 bases from V and 4 bases from J, with 13 bases in between. The CDR3 extends over 14 amino acids. Germline assignment: CDR1 SGHVS and CDR2 FQNEAQ. CDR3 nucleotide sequence: TGTGCCAGCAGCTCTTTCGGGAAGGGAGAGACCCAGTACTTC. Its translation: CASSSFGKGETQYF.

The chain has TRBV28 and TRBJ1-4; 7 nucleotides agree with TRBD1. V shed 1 base and J 4 bases; nucleotides not matched to a gene: 9. The length of the CDR3 is 17 residues. In germline, CDR1 is MDHEN, CDR2 SYDVKM. The CDR3 loop reads CASSLSPRQGYNEKLFF. CDR3 DNA: TGTGCCAGCAGTTTATCCCCACGACAGGGCTATAATGAAAAACTGTTTTTT.